This TCR beta chain was sequenced during a study of response to subunit inactivated influenza vaccine. Study-level findings and limits: It was the authors' suggestion that each seasonal influenza vaccination recruits few new T cells.

MiXCR, run by TCRdb on the RT-PCR reads, gives a single entry per CDR3 protein. The sample lists 150,000 or so distinct CDR3 sequences, roughly 10% seen once, with roughly 40% in the top ten. This clonotype was seen many times. Its antigen remains unidentified. Germline V CDR1 and CDR2: SGDLS, YYNGEE. J lost 4 bases, V lost 0 bases, and 0 bases had no gene match. This CDR3 is built from 14 residues. The origin of this receptor is a man aged 50-75 years who received an inactivated influenza vaccine. V usage is TRBV9 and J usage is TRBJ2-7; 11 bases line up with TRBD1. Sequenced here: CD8+ T cells sorted from PBMCs, sampled roughly 24 months after vaccination. The CDR3 loop reads CASSVGDRGYEQYF. The CDR3 nucleotides read TGTGCCAGCAGCGTAGGGGACAGGGGGTACGAGCAGTACTTC.